These T cell receptor beta chains were read from a single sample in a study of cytomegalovirus exposure and HLA in healthy donors. Produced via immunoSEQ multiplex PCR; TCRdb's table is partial and in-frame only. The table records 85,000 to 120,000 clones, approximately 85% of them present only once. Sample: PBMCs. Receptors originate from a man aged 50 to 59 in good health and CMV-seronegative. CDR3s include the opening cysteine and the closing phenylalanine or tryptophan. Each record gives: CDR3 length, D gene, clone size, J gene, V gene, CDR3 protein, CDR3 DNA. The D gene is left open where the match is weak. Rows give clone size only sometimes, using once, few, many, or a class for an expanded clone.

14,TRBD1,-,TRBJ1-2,TRBV5-1,CASGLDRPNYGYTF,TGCGCCAGCGGCTTGGACAGGCCAAACTATGGCTACACCTTC
16,TRBD2,-,TRBJ2-3,TRBV5-1,CASSLGTSGATDTQYF,TGCGCCAGCAGCTTGGGGACTAGCGGGGCGACAGATACGCAGTATTTT
16,TRBD1,once,TRBJ2-5,TRBV9,CASSGGTGGYGETQYF,TGTGCCAGCAGCGGAGGGACAGGGGGCTATGGGGAGACCCAGTACTTC
14,-,-,TRBJ2-5,TRBV18,CASSLSSSKETQYF,TGTGCCAGCTCCCTGAGCTCATCCAAGGAGACCCAGTACTTC
11,-,-,TRBJ2-1,TRBV5-6,CASSFRYEQFF,TGTGCCAGCAGCTTTAGATATGAGCAGTTCTTC
15,-,once,TRBJ2-2,TRBV19,CASKDRRKNTGELFF,TGTGCCAGCAAAGACAGGAGAAAGAACACCGGGGAGCTGTTTTTT
10,-,-,TRBJ2-5,TRBV20-1,CSASSETQYF,TGCAGTGCTAGTTCGGAGACCCAGTACTTC
12,-,-,TRBJ1-1,TRBV2,CASYLPNTEAFF,TGTGCCAGCTACTTGCCGAACACTGAAGCTTTCTTT
12,-,-,TRBJ1-3,TRBV13,CASSLPRSTIYF,TGTGCCAGCAGCTTACCGCGAAGCACCATATATTTT
14,-,once,TRBJ1-2,TRBV7-3,CASSPGQSNYGYTF,TGTGCCAGCAGCCCCGGACAGTCTAACTATGGCTACACCTTC
15,TRBD1,-,TRBJ1-2,TRBV7-9,CASSTTGGGNYGYTF,TGTGCCAGCAGCACGACAGGGGGAGGGAACTATGGCTACACCTTC
13,-,once,TRBJ1-5,TRBV7-6,CASSLDMRRPQHF,TGTGCCAGCAGCCTAGACATGAGGAGGCCCCAGCATTTT
16,-,-,TRBJ1-4,TRBV5-1,CASSFERGATNEKLFF,TGCGCCAGCAGCTTTGAGAGAGGTGCAACTAATGAAAAACTGTTTTTT
16,-,-,TRBJ1-6,TRBV30,CAWSGSPGKTNSPLHF,TGTGCCTGGAGTGGCAGCCCCGGGAAAACTAATTCACCCCTCCACTTT
12,-,-,TRBJ1-2,TRBV6-1,CASSESRPLYTF,TGTGCCAGCAGTGAAAGCAGGCCTCTCTACACCTTC